The clone carrying this T cell receptor beta chain was detected ten times or more. V lost 6 bases and J lost 5, with 11 bases in between. In germline, CDR1 is SNHLY, CDR2 FYNNEI. The CDR3 totals 12 residues. This record comes from a study of early T cells in non-severe SARS-CoV-2 infection. One entry per CDR3 protein, called by TCRdb with MiXCR from the 5' RACE reads. The repertoire holds more than 15,000 distinct CDR3 sequences, with about 6% as singletons. The rearrangement uses TRBV2 and TRBJ2-7; no clear D. This clonotype was obtained from an adult who was a healthcare worker with PCR-confirmed SARS-CoV-2 infection or an uninfected control (not recorded which). The sample was whole blood, taken at baseline. The CDR3 nucleotides are TGTGCCAGCAGCAAGGACGGCAACGAGCAGTACTTC. Residues: CASSKDGNEQYF.